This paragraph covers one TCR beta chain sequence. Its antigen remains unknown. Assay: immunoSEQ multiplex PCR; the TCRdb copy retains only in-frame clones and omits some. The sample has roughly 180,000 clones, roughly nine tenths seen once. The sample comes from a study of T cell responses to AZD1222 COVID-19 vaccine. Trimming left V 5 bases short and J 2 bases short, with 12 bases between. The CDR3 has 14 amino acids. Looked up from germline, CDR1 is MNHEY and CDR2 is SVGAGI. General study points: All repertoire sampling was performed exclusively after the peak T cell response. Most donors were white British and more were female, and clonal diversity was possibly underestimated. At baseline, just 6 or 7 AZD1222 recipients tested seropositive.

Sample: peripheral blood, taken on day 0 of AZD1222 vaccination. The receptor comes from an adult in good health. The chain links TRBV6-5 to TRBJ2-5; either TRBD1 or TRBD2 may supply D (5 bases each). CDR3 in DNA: TGTGCCAGCAGTATACCGGGACGGCAAGAGACCCAGTACTTC. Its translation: CASSIPGRQETQYF.